This T cell receptor beta chain came from a study of blood T cells in healthy people across ages. Germline V lookup: CDR1 SEHNR, CDR2 FQNEAQ (reference sequence). The CDR3 length is 12 residues. Notes on the study in general: Getting older went along with TCR beta diversity per million T cells dropping roughly linearly. More naive CD4+ cells and higher diversity marked long-lived donors relative to aged donors.

Then a second PCR, running about 7 to 11 cycles, was carried out with a sample-barcoded 5' primer and a J-beta primer mix. TCRdb reprocessed the 5' RACE reads via MiXCR and lists one record per CDR3 protein. The sample carries 800,000 or so distinct CDR3 sequences, about 59% recorded once. Each donor had roughly 10 milliliters of peripheral blood drawn. A note on this clonotype: Its target is not known. A read error may explain this, as a much larger clone is one base away.

The sample comprised blood. V gene TRBV7-9 combines with J gene TRBJ1-2, with D unresolved. The sequence was collected from a man younger than 40 in good health. The CDR3 DNA sequence: TGTGCCAGCAGCTTGGAGAGAACGGGCTACATCTTC. It codes for CASSLERTGYIF. Together with reference TRBV7-9 and TRBJ1-2, the CDR3 gives the full variable domain: DTGVSQNPRHKITKRGQNVTFRCDPISEHNRLYWYRQTLGQGPEFLTYFQNEAQLEKSRLLSDRFSAERPKGSFSTLEIQRTEQGDSAMYLCASSLERTGYIFGSGTRLTVV.